The 9 T cell receptor beta chains reported below all come from one sample, sequenced in a study of CD4 T cells in relation to SARS-CoV-2 and coronaviruses. Before the COVID-19 pandemic, during about 2010-2018, CD4+ T cells were taken from unexposed donors. Clones were read by immunoSEQ multiplex PCR, and TCRdb kept only the in-frame ones, dropping some. The sample has about 59,000 clones, 86% seen once; the top ten hold about 1.3%. The sample was memory CD4+ T cells from PBMCs. These receptors originate from a human donor in good health.

The chain has TRBV7-9 and TRBJ1-1; unclear D gene. Germline V gene lookup returns CDR1 SEHNR and CDR2 FQNEAQ (reference sequence). CDR3 length: 14 residues. V lost 3 bases, J lost 1 base, and 9 bases lay in between. CDR3 coding DNA: TGTGCCAGCAGCTTGGGCGGGGAGAACACTGAAGCTTTCTTT. Its protein product is CASSLGGENTEAFF.

The chain has TRBV10-1 and TRBJ2-2; D is unclear. Germline CDR1 reads WNHNN; CDR2 reads SYGVQD (reference sequence). Trimming stripped 5 bases from V and 5 bases from J, with 9 bases between. The length of the CDR3 is 13 residues. CDR3 residues: CASSQDPTGELFF. The CDR3 nucleotides are TGCGCCAGCAGTCAGGACCCGACCGGGGAGCTGTTTTTT.

The chain uses TRBV18 and TRBJ2-7; a weak D match, TRBD1 (6 bases). Germline CDR1 reads KGHSH; CDR2 reads LQKENI. V lost 6 bases to trimming and J lost 0 bases, with 12 bases between them. The CDR3 is 14 residues long. Written as DNA, the CDR3 is TGTGCCAGCTCGCCCGGGACAAGCTCCTACGAGCAGTACTTC. Residues: CASSPGTSSYEQYF.

The rearrangement joins TRBV9 to TRBJ1-1, with TRBD1 matching over 7 bases. The V segment lost 3 bases and the J segment 1 base; nucleotides outside the gene matches: 3. The CDR3 has 14 amino acids. Germline CDR1 SGDLS, CDR2 YYNGEE. Here the CDR3 DNA reads TGTGCCAGCAGCGCACAGGGGCGGAACACTGAAGCTTTCTTT. It translates to CASSAQGRNTEAFF.

The genes are TRBV7-9 and TRBJ2-3, with 10 bases identical to TRBD2. CDR1 and CDR2 from the germline V gene are SEHNR and FQNEAQ (reference sequence). Losses at the gene ends were 5 bases for V and 4 bases for J; bases not matched to a gene: 6. The CDR3 has 15 residues. The CDR3 region has the DNA TGTGCCAGCAGCCCCCGGACTAGCGGTTCAGATACGCAGTATTTT. It is translated as CASSPRTSGSDTQYF.

V gene TRBV12-3 or TRBV12-4 combines with J gene TRBJ1-2; D remains ambiguous. The V and J ends lost 7 bases and 2 bases respectively, with 5 bases between them. The CDR3 sequence is 11 residues long. This chain's CDR3 is CASMGNYGYTF. CDR3 DNA: TGTGCCAGCATGGGAAACTATGGCTACACCTTC.

This clone was detected only once. V gene TRBV7-9 combines with J gene TRBJ2-2; D is unclear. Germline assignment: CDR1 SEHNR and CDR2 FQNEAQ (reference sequence). The CDR3 totals 16 residues. Trimming removed 5 bases at V and 8 bases at J, with 21 bases between. The CDR3 protein is CASSLQFPVGLGELFF. The CDR3 DNA reads TGTGCCAGCAGCCTACAGTTTCCAGTTGGGTTGGGGGAGCTGTTTTTT.

The chain uses TRBV28 and TRBJ2-1; possibly TRBD2 for D (7 bases). The CDR3 is 17 residues long. V was cut by 5 bases and J by 7 bases, with 24 bases left in between. Germline loops: CDR1 MDHEN, CDR2 SYDVKM. CDR3 sequence (DNA): TGTGCCAGCAGTGGGGGCTGGGATTTAGGGGGGGGAAATGAGCAGTTCTTC. Protein product: CASSGGWDLGGGNEQFF.

This chain uses TRBV19 with TRBJ1-2; the D gene is possibly TRBD1 (6 bases). Germline CDR1 and CDR2: LNHDA and SQIVND (reference sequence). The CDR3 runs 11 residues. Trimming shortened V by 4 bases and J by 7 bases, and 7 bases separated the two germline ends. The CDR3: CASSNRVGYTF. The CDR3 bases are TGTGCCAGTAGTAACAGGGTTGGCTACACCTTC.